These 18 T cell receptor beta chains originate from one sample sequenced in a study of blood T cell repertoires in COVID-19. Only in-frame clones appear in the TCRdb table, and some are missing; sequencing was by immunoSEQ multiplex PCR. The table lists 110,000 to 150,000 clones, over 75% of them singletons. Source material: peripheral blood. These receptors were taken from a human donor in a cohort sampled during active COVID-19.

The gene calls are TRBV12-3 or TRBV12-4 and TRBJ1-1; D is unresolved. The V end lost 5 bases, the J end lost 6 bases, and 10 bases lay between the germline ends. The CDR3 consists of 12 residues. As DNA, the CDR3 is TGTGCCAGCAGTCGTGACTATGCTGAAGCTTTCTTT. It encodes CASSRDYAEAFF.

There are many counts of this clone. The rearrangement links TRBV2 to TRBJ2-3; 12 positions agree with TRBD2. Per germline, CDR1 SNHLY and CDR2 FYNNEI. Trimming at V came to 5 bases and at J to 6 bases, leaving 9 bases not matched to a gene. The CDR3 totals 16 residues. The CDR3 protein is CASSPDAGTSGDTQYF. The CDR3 coding sequence is TGTGCCAGCAGTCCGGACGCCGGGACTAGCGGGGATACGCAGTATTTT.

The CDR3 protein is CASSQVGDEQYF. CDR3 coding DNA: TGTGCCAGCAGCCAAGTAGGGGACGAGCAGTACTTC. The chain combines TRBV3-1 (or the pseudogene TRBV3-2) with TRBJ2-7; D might be TRBD1 (5 bases). Germline CDR1 LGHDT, CDR2 YNNKEL (reference sequence). V lost 1 base and J 5 bases, leaving 6 bases between the germline ends. CDR3 size: 12 residues.

The chain combines TRBV10-3 with TRBJ1-5; tentatively, D is TRBD1 (6 bases). Trimming pared 1 base from V and 5 bases from J, leaving 9 bases between. The CDR3 is made up of 14 amino acids. Germline V lookup: CDR1 ENHRY, CDR2 SYGVKD. The CDR3 nucleotides are TGTGCCATCAGTGAGTACAGGGACGATCAGCCCCAGCATTTT. Its protein is CAISEYRDDQPQHF.

The CDR3 sequence: CASSWGANYGYTF. In DNA form, the CDR3 reads TGTGCCAGTAGCTGGGGGGCTAACTATGGCTACACCTTC. This rearrangement joins TRBV19 to TRBJ1-2; a possible D gene is TRBD1 (5 bases). This CDR3 has 13 amino acids. Per the germline V gene, CDR1 is LNHDA and CDR2 is SQIVND (reference sequence). The V end was cut by 6 bases, the J end by 0 bases, with 8 bases between.

The chain's CDR3 is CASSLGEVSNQPQHF. The CDR3 DNA sequence: TGTGCCAGCAGCTTAGGCGAAGTTAGCAATCAGCCCCAGCATTTT. The chain is built from TRBV11-2 and TRBJ1-5; D not certain. CDR1 is SGHAT, CDR2 FQNNGV, per germline. V was clipped by 1 base and J by 0 bases, with 7 bases between them. CDR3 length equals 15 residues.

The chain is built from TRBV19 and TRBJ1-2; perhaps TRBD1 as D (5 bases). There are 13 residues in the CDR3. The V end lost 3 bases, the J end lost 4 bases, and 9 bases lay between the germline ends. Per germline, CDR1 LNHDA and CDR2 SQIVND (reference sequence). The CDR3 reads CASSMGQSYGYTF. The CDR3 nucleotides read TGTGCCAGTAGTATGGGGCAGAGCTATGGCTACACCTTC. Drawing the rest from reference TRBV19 and TRBJ1-2, the complete variable domain is DGGITQSPKYLFRKEGQNVTLSCEQNLNHDAMYWYRQDPGQGLRLIYYSQIVNDFQKGDIAEGYSVSREKKESFPLTVTSAQKNPTAFYLCASSMGQSYGYTFGSGTRLTVV.

The chain employs TRBV27 and TRBJ1-1; D remains ambiguous. CDR1 and CDR2 from the germline V gene are MNHEY and SMNVEV (reference sequence). The CDR3 runs to 13 residues. V was pared by 5 bases and J by 1 base, with 8 bases between. CDR3 region: CASSPRRNTEAFF. DNA of the CDR3: TGTGCCAGCAGTCCCAGGCGGAACACTGAAGCTTTCTTT.

The chain couples TRBV14 to TRBJ2-1, with 9 bases lining up with TRBD2. The ends lost 1 base at V and 8 bases at J; junction bases unmatched: 9. This CDR3 contains 16 residues. The germline CDR1 and CDR2 sequences are SGHDN and FVKESK. CDR3 protein: CASSQVGGRVVDEQFF. Written as DNA, the CDR3 is TGTGCCAGCAGCCAAGTTGGCGGGAGGGTTGTCGATGAGCAGTTCTTC. Full variable domain (outside the CDR3, taken from reference TRBV14 and TRBJ2-1): EAGVTQFPSHSVIEKGQTVTLRCDPISGHDNLYWYRRVMGKEIKFLLHFVKESKQDESGMPNNRFLAERTGGTYSTLKVQPAELEDSGVYFCASSQVGGRVVDEQFFGPGTRLTVL.

This chain joins TRBV9 and TRBJ1-6; 11 bases fit TRBD1. Germline CDR1 and CDR2: SGDLS and YYNGEE. This CDR3 has 16 residues. V trimming: 2 bases; J trimming: 8 bases; junction bases outside the gene matches: 6. This CDR3 reads CASSVGTGGTYSPLHF. In DNA form, the CDR3 reads TGTGCCAGCAGCGTGGGGACAGGGGGAACTTATTCACCCCTCCACTTT.

The genes are TRBV6-2 or TRBV6-3 and TRBJ2-5; D is unresolved. V lost 5 bases and J 0 bases, leaving 10 bases between the germline ends. CDR1 and CDR2 from the germline V gene are MNHEY and SVGEGT. This CDR3 region has 14 residues. This CDR3 is CASSPGVYQETQYF. The CDR3 coding sequence is TGTGCCAGCAGTCCCGGTGTGTACCAAGAGACCCAGTACTTC.

V usage is TRBV10-3 and J usage is TRBJ1-2; D is perhaps TRBD1 (6 bases). The CDR3 runs 14 residues. V shed 3 bases and J shed 1 base, with 9 bases lying between them. In germline, CDR1 is ENHRY, CDR2 SYGVKD. The CDR3 DNA is TGTGCCATCAGTGAACAGGGCAATAACTATGGCTACACCTTC. Amino acids: CAISEQGNNYGYTF.

The V and J genes are TRBV7-2 and TRBJ2-1, with 15 bases lining up with TRBD2. This CDR3 is built from 18 residues. Germline V gene data show CDR1 as SGHTA and CDR2 as FQGNSA. V shed 4 bases, J shed 4 bases, and the junction held 8 bases outside the gene matches. The CDR3 spells CASSSRTSGGAKYNEQFF. The CDR3 nucleotides read TGTGCCAGCAGCTCCAGGACTAGCGGGGGGGCAAAGTACAATGAGCAGTTCTTC.

The chain links TRBV5-8 to TRBJ2-4; maybe TRBD1 (5 bases). Trimming took off 4 bases at V and 2 bases at J, with 13 bases between the two ends. CDR1 and CDR2 (germline): SGHTS, YDEGEE. CDR3 length equals 15 residues. The CDR3 DNA follows: TGTGCCAGCAGCCAACGGACACCTACCAAAAACATTCAGTACTTC. Encoded protein: CASSQRTPTKNIQYF. Full variable domain (remainder filled in from reference TRBV5-8 and TRBJ2-4): EAGVTQSPTHLIKTRGQQATLRCSPISGHTSVYWYQQALGLGLQFLLWYDEGEERNRGNFPPRFSGRQFPNYSSELNVNALELEDSALYLCASSQRTPTKNIQYFGAGTRLSVL.

The chain combines TRBV11-2 with TRBJ1-1; D is perhaps TRBD1 (6 bases). Germline assignment: CDR1 SGHAT and CDR2 FQNNGV. The CDR3 contains 14 residues. V shed 5 bases and J shed 5 bases, with 15 bases lying between them. The CDR3 region has the DNA TGTGCCAGCAGCCCCCAGGGGCCTGGGACTGAAGCTTTCTTT. Its translation: CASSPQGPGTEAFF.

The V call is TRBV18, the J call TRBJ2-7, with a possible D match to TRBD1 (7 bases). Deletions cut 3 bases from V and 6 bases from J, with 12 bases between. CDR3 size: 13 residues. Per the germline V gene, CDR1 is KGHSH and CDR2 is LQKENI. This CDR3 is CASSPIQGGEQYV. DNA of the CDR3: TGTGCCAGCTCACCTATTCAGGGGGGCGAGCAGTACGTC.

The chain is built from TRBV18 and TRBJ2-2, with D possibly matching TRBD2 (5 bases). Germline CDR1 is KGHSH and CDR2 is LQKENI. Trimming removed 3 bases from V and 7 bases from J, with 12 bases in between. The CDR3 is made up of 14 amino acids. The DNA for the CDR3 is TGTGCCAGCTCACCGACTTCCGGAGGCGGGGAGCTGTTTTTT. Encoded protein: CASSPTSGGGELFF.

The rearrangement uses TRBV4-3 and TRBJ1-1; 9 nucleotides agree with TRBD1. Germline CDR1 is LGHNA and CDR2 is YSLEER. The CDR3 runs to 16 residues. Unmatched junction bases numbered 6, after V lost 0 bases and J lost 4 bases. This CDR3 reads CASSQDSGTGSTEAFF. The CDR3 DNA reads TGCGCCAGCAGCCAAGACTCCGGGACAGGGAGCACTGAAGCTTTCTTT.